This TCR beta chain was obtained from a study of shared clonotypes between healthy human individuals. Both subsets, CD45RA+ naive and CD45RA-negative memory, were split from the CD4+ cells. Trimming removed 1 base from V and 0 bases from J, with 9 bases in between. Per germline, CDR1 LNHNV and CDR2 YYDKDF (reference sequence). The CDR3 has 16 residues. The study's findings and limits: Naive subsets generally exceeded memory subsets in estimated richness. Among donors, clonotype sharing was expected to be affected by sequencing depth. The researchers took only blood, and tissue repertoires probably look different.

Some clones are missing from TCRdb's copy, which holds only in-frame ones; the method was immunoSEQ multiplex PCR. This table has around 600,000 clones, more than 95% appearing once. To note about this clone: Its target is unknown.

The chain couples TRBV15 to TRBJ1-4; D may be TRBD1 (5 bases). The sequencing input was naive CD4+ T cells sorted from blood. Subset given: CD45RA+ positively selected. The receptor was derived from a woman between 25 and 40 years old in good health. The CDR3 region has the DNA TGTGCCACCAGCAGAGCCCAGGGCGCAACTAATGAAAAACTGTTTTTT. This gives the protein CATSRAQGATNEKLFF.